The 11 T cell receptor beta chains in this list originate from one sample, sequenced in a study of early stage breast cancer tumors. Produced via immunoSEQ multiplex PCR; TCRdb's table is partial and in-frame only. The sample has 5,000 to 6,500 clones, 55% to 75% seen once. The sequencing sample was made of normal breast tissue next to the tumor. The receptors shown here come from a person in their sixties with breast cancer.

The V call is TRBV5-8, the J call TRBJ1-1; the D is unclear. With 1 base removed from V and 5 bases from J, the gap between germline ends came to 12 bases. The CDR3 spans 14 residues. Per the germline V gene, CDR1 is SGHTS and CDR2 is YDEGEE. The CDR3 reads CASSLRTEWTEAFF. The CDR3 DNA follows: TGTGCCAGCAGCTTGCGTACTGAGTGGACTGAAGCTTTCTTT.

The gene calls are TRBV19 and TRBJ2-6; no reliable D call. The germline V gene encodes CDR1 LNHDA and CDR2 SQIVND (reference sequence). Deletions cut 10 bases from V and 0 bases from J, with 16 bases between. The CDR3 totals 16 residues. CDR3 bases: TGTGCCACCTCTGGCTTTATCAGCTCTGGGGCCAACGTCCTGACTTTC. Protein: CATSGFISSGANVLTF.

The chain couples TRBV4-1 to TRBJ2-3; 10 nucleotides align to TRBD2. This CDR3 is 14 amino acids long. The germline V gene has CDR1 MGHRA and CDR2 YSYEKL. V was clipped by 0 bases and J by 9 bases; unmatched bases: 3. The CDR3 sequence: CASSQDNSGGTQYF. DNA for the CDR3: TGCGCCAGCAGCCAAGATAATAGCGGGGGGACGCAGTATTTT.

This clone was picked up a small number of times. This sequence joins TRBV30 and TRBJ2-7, with TRBD2 identical over 9 bases. Looked up from germline, CDR1 is GTSNPN and CDR2 is SVGIG (reference sequence). The ends lost 2 bases at V and 3 bases at J; junction bases unmatched: 8. The CDR3 length is 15 residues. In nucleotides, the CDR3 is TGTGCCTGGAGTTTATTAGCGGGGGCGAACTACGAGCAGTACTTC. This translates into CAWSLLAGANYEQYF.

This rearrangement joins TRBV6-6 to TRBJ2-2; D uncertain. V gave up 6 bases and J gave up 8 bases, with 19 bases separating them. CDR1 is MNHNY and CDR2 is SVGAGI in the germline V gene (reference sequence). This CDR3 spans 15 amino acids. The CDR3 region has the DNA TGTGCCAGCAGCCCGACGCCGGGCCACCGTGGGGAGCTGTTTTTT. Protein product: CASSPTPGHRGELFF.

Only one count was recorded for this clone. The J gene is TRBJ2-2, the V gene TRBV7-3; 7 bases are a match to TRBD1. The germline V gene encodes CDR1 SGHTA and CDR2 FQGTGA. The V and J ends lost 5 bases and 4 bases, in that order; junction bases with no gene match: 4. The CDR3 length is 14 residues. The DNA for the CDR3 is TGTGCCAGCAGCCAGACAGGGAGCACCGGGGAGCTGTTTTTT. This sequence encodes CASSQTGSTGELFF.

V and J are TRBV28 and TRBJ2-7; 8 nucleotides agree with TRBD2. Looked up from germline, CDR1 is MDHEN and CDR2 is SYDVKM. The CDR3 is 14 amino acids. The trim removed 7 bases at V and 3 bases at J, leaving 8 bases unmatched. DNA of the CDR3: TGTGCCAGCACCACGGGAGGGTCTCGCTACGAGCAGTACTTC. This gives the protein CASTTGGSRYEQYF.

This chain connects TRBV7-2 to TRBJ2-3; no firm D call. V lost 6 bases, J lost 4 bases, and 8 bases lay in between. Germline V gene lookup returns CDR1 SGHTA and CDR2 FQGNSA. The CDR3 runs 12 residues. CDR3 amino acids: CASSDWADTQYF. CDR3 in DNA: TGTGCCAGCAGTGACTGGGCAGATACGCAGTATTTT.

This clone was counted a single time. V gene TRBV19 combines with J gene TRBJ2-1; 11 nucleotides align to TRBD2. The CDR3 is 15 amino acids. V trimming: 6 bases; J trimming: 3 bases; junction bases outside the gene matches: 4. Per germline, CDR1 LNHDA and CDR2 SQIVND (reference sequence). The CDR3 reads CASRVGTSGYNEQFF. The DNA for the CDR3 is TGTGCCAGTAGGGTCGGGACTAGCGGCTACAATGAGCAGTTCTTC.

The count of this clone is one. The chain recombines TRBV29-1 with TRBJ2-2; D perhaps matches TRBD1 (5 bases). Trimming pared 1 base from V and 3 bases from J, leaving 15 bases between. The germline V gene encodes CDR1 SQVTM and CDR2 ANQGSEA. CDR3 length: 16 amino acids. CDR3 loop: CSVEVGAAGHTGELFF. CDR3 sequence (DNA): TGCAGCGTTGAAGTAGGGGCGGCAGGGCACACCGGGGAGCTGTTTTTT.

This clone was counted once. The rearrangement joins TRBV7-2 to TRBJ2-7; D might be TRBD2 (6 bases). CDR3 length: 15 amino acids. The germline V gene encodes CDR1 SGHTA and CDR2 FQGNSA. Trimming cost V 5 bases and J 4 bases, with 18 bases left between them. CDR3 nucleotide sequence: TGTGCCAGCAGCCCCCGGGGGTTCGGGGGTTACGAGCAGTACTTC. Residues: CASSPRGFGGYEQYF. Looking up the rest from reference TRBV7-2 and TRBJ2-7 gives the full variable domain: GAGVSQSPSNKVTEKGKDVELRCDPISGHTALYWYRQSLGQGLEFLIYFQGNSAPDKSGLPSDRFSAERTGGSVSTLTIQRTQQEDSAVYLCASSPRGFGGYEQYFGPGTRLTVT.